Listed here is a single T cell receptor beta chain. MiXCR, applied by TCRdb to the RACE reads, yields one record per CDR3 protein. Altogether 80,000 to 100,000 distinct CDR3 sequences are present, about 7.5% being singletons, with the ten largest covering about 1.6%. The data were taken from a study of human T cells and chemical hapten exposure. V lost 0 bases, J lost 1 base, and 13 bases lay in between. Germline CDR1 and CDR2: SGHRS and YFSETQ. The CDR3 loop spans 16 amino acids. The time point denotes: patch test 1, 2 weeks after DPC sensitization. The treatment: therapeutic diphenylcyclopropenone sensitization with weekly scalp DPC.

Sequencing was performed on whole blood, taken in connection with sensitization to the hapten diphenylcyclopropenone (DPC). This rearrangement joins TRBV5-1 to TRBJ1-1; D gene uncertain. This clonotype originated in a woman between 25 and 40 years old with alopecia areata. Some clones in this sample may be carry-over from other donors' samples. Written as DNA, the CDR3 is TGCGCCAGCAGCTTGGGGGCCTTTGGCCAGAACACTGAAGCTTTCTTT. It codes for CASSLGAFGQNTEAFF.